This TCR beta chain stems from a study of T cell responses to AZD1222 COVID-19 vaccine. Whole-study context: Second doses that came at about 4 or about 12 weeks were put together.

Trimming removed 6 bases from V and 2 bases from J; junction bases left unmatched: 7. Germline CDR1 reads KGHSH; CDR2 reads LQKENI. The CDR3 loop spans 15 amino acids. Assay: immunoSEQ multiplex PCR; the TCRdb copy retains only in-frame clones and omits some. The sample records roughly 120,000 clones, more than 85% being singletons. This TCR came from an adult in good health. This chain uses TRBV18 with TRBJ1-2; 9 nucleotides match TRBD1. This specimen was peripheral blood, taken on day 0 of AZD1222 vaccination. CDR3 loop: CASSPGQGRNYGYTF. CDR3 coding DNA: TGTGCCAGCTCGCCGGGACAGGGAAGAAACTATGGCTACACCTTC. The complete variable domain, with remaining parts taken from reference TRBV18 and TRBJ1-2, reads NAGVMQNPRHLVRRRGQEARLRCSPMKGHSHVYWYRQLPEEGLKFMVYLQKENIIDESGMPKERFSAEFPKEGPSILRIQQVVRGDSAAYFCASSPGQGRNYGYTFGSGTRLTVV.